This TCR beta chain was recorded in a study of CD8 T cells in Susac syndrome. Germline-derived CDR1 and CDR2 are SGDLS and YYNGEE. J lost 4 bases, V lost 5 bases, and 2 bases had no gene match. The CDR3 spans 13 residues. Random hexamers were used to reverse transcribe the RNA input (0.5 to 1 ug). The immunoSEQ assay covered 54 Vbeta and 13 Jbeta segments for CDR3. TCRdb used MiXCR to reprocess the immunoSEQ multiplex PCR reads, holding one entry per CDR3 protein. The sample lists around 200,000 distinct CDR3 sequences, 80% to 95% seen once, with 0.1% to 0.15% in the top ten. What was sequenced was CD8+ T cells from PBMCs. This sequence joins TRBV9 and TRBJ2-2; 7 bases line up with TRBD1. The sequence was collected from a human donor with multiple sclerosis. The CDR3 bases are TGTGCCAGCAGGGGGACAGTCACCGGGGAGCTGTTTTTT. Its translation is CASRGTVTGELFF.